This record covers a single T cell receptor beta chain. Between the trimmed V and J ends, which lost 8 bases and 4 bases, there was a span of 8 bases. Looked up from germline, CDR1 is MNHEY and CDR2 is SVGAGI. The CDR3 extends over 12 amino acids. The sample is drawn from a study of blood T cell repertoires in COVID-19. The data were produced by immunoSEQ multiplex PCR, yet TCRdb's version contains in-frame clones alone and is incomplete. The sample contains about 120,000 clones, about 83% of which appear only once. The genes are TRBV6-5 and TRBJ1-4; D call uncertain. The receptor comes from a man aged 55 to 70 with acute or convalescent COVID-19. The sequencing input was peripheral blood. The CDR3 here is CASQAYNEKLFF. The CDR3 bases are TGTGCCAGCCAAGCCTATAATGAAAAACTGTTTTTT.